A single sample gave rise to the 7 T cell receptor beta chains below, sequenced in a study of tumor-infiltrating lymphocytes in primary liver carcinoma. Co-extracting RNA and DNA was done with roughly 17-33 mg of unsorted bulk tissue as input. Total RNA amounting to around 530 ng was the source from which TCR beta cDNA was made with a constant-region primer. Libraries for TCR beta were built through three nested multiplex PCR rounds, which together made up a slightly modified ARM-PCR procedure. In the first two PCR rounds, TRBV1-TRBV30 forward primers were paired with a C-beta reverse primer, and each round lasted nine to ten cycles. TCRdb fed the multiplex PCR reads into MiXCR, producing one record per CDR3 protein. The sample includes 90,000 to 150,000 distinct CDR3 sequences, around 65% seen only once; the top ten take 8.1%. Sequencing was performed on tumor-adjacent normal liver tissue. The source of these receptors is a woman aged 55-70 years with primary liver carcinoma and hepatitis B virus infection.

There are a few counts of this clonotype. A single base separates this from a much larger clone, so it may be a read error. This chain uses TRBV12-3 or TRBV12-4 with TRBJ2-3; D is possibly TRBD2 (7 bases). CDR3 size: 16 residues. V was cut by 0 bases and J by 2 bases, with 12 bases left in between. Written as DNA, the CDR3 is TGTGCCAGCAGTTTAGCTGGGAGGGGGGACACAGATACGCAGTATTTT. Its translation: CASSLAGRGDTDTQYF.

A note on this clonotype: With a much larger clone just one base away, this may be a read error. The CDR3 region is CASSPASLSGELYF. The CDR3 DNA reads as TGTGCCAGCAGTCCGGCCTCGTTGTCCGGGGAGCTGTATTTT. This chain uses TRBV28 with TRBJ2-2; weak D call: TRBD2 (5 bases). Germline V gene lookup returns CDR1 MDHEN and CDR2 SYDVKM. CDR3 size: 14 residues.

The V call is TRBV25-1, the J call TRBJ2-7; D may be TRBD1 or TRBD2 (5 bases each). CDR1 and CDR2 from the germline V gene are MGHDK and SYGVNS. Trimming took 1 base from V and 3 from J, leaving 16 bases between them. CDR3 size: 16 residues. This CDR3 reads CASSESGLEGVYEQYF. Written as DNA, the CDR3 is TGTGCCAGCAGTGAATCAGGGCTAGAGGGAGTCTACGAGCAGTACTTC.

Notes on this clonotype: An end of the junction differs from the germline gene, which may be a read error. The rearrangement uses TRBV29-1 and TRBJ1-2, with a possible D match to TRBD1 (5 bases). Germline-derived CDR1 and CDR2 are SQVTM and ANQGSEA. The CDR3 contains 14 residues. CDR3 loop: CNVSLGDSIYGYIF. DNA for the CDR3: TGCAACGTCTCCCTGGGCGACAGCATCTATGGCTACATCTTC.

As concerns this clonotype: At one end, the junction sequence differs from germline, possibly due to a read error. The rearrangement uses TRBV10-3 and TRBJ2-3; D perhaps matches TRBD1 (5 bases). CDR1 is ENHRY and CDR2 is SYGVKD in the germline V gene. The CDR3 covers 16 residues. CDR3 in DNA: TGTGCCATCAGCGAAAGACATGGAAGGGGCACAGAAACGCAGTATTTT. It codes for CAISERHGRGTETQYF.

About this clonotype itself: The junction and the germline gene differ at one end; a read error may be behind it. This chain uses TRBV7-3 with TRBJ2-1, with no clear D. Per the germline V gene, CDR1 is SGHTA and CDR2 is FQGTGA. CDR3 length: 13 amino acids. This CDR3 is CASSSTANNEQFF. In nucleotides, the CDR3 is TGTGCCAGCAGCTCAACCGCAAACAATGAGCAGTTTTTC.

About this clonotype itself: Since a much larger clone is just one base distant, this may be a read error. The chain is built from TRBV5-1 and TRBJ2-2; tentative D call: TRBD2 (7 bases). There are 17 residues in the CDR3. Germline assignment: CDR1 SGHRS and CDR2 YFSETQ. Here the CDR3 DNA reads TGCGCCTGCAGCACAGGCGGGGGCAGGGGAAACACCGGGGAGCTGTTTTTT. Translated, it gives CACSTGGGRGNTGELFF.